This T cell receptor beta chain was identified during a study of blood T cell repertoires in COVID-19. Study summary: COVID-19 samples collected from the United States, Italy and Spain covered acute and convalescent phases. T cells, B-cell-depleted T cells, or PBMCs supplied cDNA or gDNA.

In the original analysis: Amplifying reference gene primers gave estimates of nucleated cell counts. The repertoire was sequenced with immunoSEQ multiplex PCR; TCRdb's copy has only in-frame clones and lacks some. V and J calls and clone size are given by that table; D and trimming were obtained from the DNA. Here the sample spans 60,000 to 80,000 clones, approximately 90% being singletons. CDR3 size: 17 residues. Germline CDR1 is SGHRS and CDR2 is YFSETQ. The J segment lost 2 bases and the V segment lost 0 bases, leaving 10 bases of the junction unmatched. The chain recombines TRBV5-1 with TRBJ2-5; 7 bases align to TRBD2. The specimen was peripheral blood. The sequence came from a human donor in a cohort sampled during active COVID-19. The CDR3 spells CASSLDYGAGRQETQYF. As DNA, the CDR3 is TGCGCCAGCAGCTTGGATTATGGAGCGGGGCGGCAAGAGACCCAGTACTTC. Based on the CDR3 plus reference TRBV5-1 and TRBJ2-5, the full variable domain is KAGVTQTPRYLIKTRGQQVTLSCSPISGHRSVSWYQQTPGQGLQFLFEYFSETQRNKGNFPGRFSGRQFSNSRSEMNVSTLELGDSALYLCASSLDYGAGRQETQYFGPGTRLLVL.